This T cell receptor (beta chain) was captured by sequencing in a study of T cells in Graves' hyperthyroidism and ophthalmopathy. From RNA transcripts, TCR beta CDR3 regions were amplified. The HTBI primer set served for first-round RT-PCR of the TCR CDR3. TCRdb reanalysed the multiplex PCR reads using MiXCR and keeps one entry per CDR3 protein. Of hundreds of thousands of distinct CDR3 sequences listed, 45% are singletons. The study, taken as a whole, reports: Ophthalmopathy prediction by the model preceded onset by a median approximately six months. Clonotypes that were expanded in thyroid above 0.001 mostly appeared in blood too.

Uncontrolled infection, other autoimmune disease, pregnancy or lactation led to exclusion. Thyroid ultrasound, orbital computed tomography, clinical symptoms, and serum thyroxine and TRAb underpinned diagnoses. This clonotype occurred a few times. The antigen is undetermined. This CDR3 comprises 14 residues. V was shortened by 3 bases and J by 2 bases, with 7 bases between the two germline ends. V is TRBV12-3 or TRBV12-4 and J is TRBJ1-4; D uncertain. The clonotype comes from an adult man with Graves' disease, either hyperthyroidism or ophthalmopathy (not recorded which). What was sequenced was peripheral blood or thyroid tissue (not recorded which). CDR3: CASSFTLTNEKLFF. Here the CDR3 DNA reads TGTGCCAGCAGTTTTACCCTCACTAATGAAAAACTGTTTTTT.